Listed below are T cell receptor beta chains from one sample, sequenced in a study of T cell changes during pregnancy in multiple sclerosis. Libraries were prepared by immunoSEQ multiplex PCR; TCRdb keeps only in-frame clonotypes and omits some of them. The table has about 70,000 clones, approximately 94% seen once. The source material was peripheral blood, sampled in the third trimester of pregnancy. All receptors come from a female donor with multiple sclerosis, enrolled in a pregnancy study. Both conserved end residues are part of each CDR3.

j_call,v_call,cdr3_aa
TRBJ1-5,TRBV19,CATRTVYSNQPQHF
TRBJ1-5,TRBV29-1,CSVRGAGQPQHF
TRBJ2-7,TRBV14,CASSHTGGDEQYF
TRBJ2-1,TRBV5-1,CASSLLAGGTYNEQFF
TRBJ1-1,TRBV4-2,CASSQDPVMGGMNTEAFF
TRBJ2-2,TRBV4-1,CASSQDTRDSGYGELFF
TRBJ2-7,TRBV4-2,CASSTPRTASYEQYF
TRBJ2-7,TRBV2,CASSDLYYEQYF
TRBJ2-7,TRBV6-6,CASSYPPGLVHEQYF
TRBJ2-7,TRBV18,CASSPGQGAYEQYF
TRBJ2-1,TRBV5-4,CASSFPGGPNEQFF
TRBJ2-3,TRBV9,CASSVESGWGTDTQYF
TRBJ2-1,TRBV28,CASSSPGQGSTYNEQFF
TRBJ1-3,TRBV5-4,CASSLGTGGTDTIYF
TRBJ2-2,TRBV18,CASSPGQLGEELFF
TRBJ2-7,TRBV5-5,CASSGGTYEQYF
TRBJ2-5,TRBV10-3,CAVTPGQGEETQYF
TRBJ2-7,TRBV5-6,CASSLVGQGAEEQYF
TRBJ2-1,TRBV9,CASSVELGRGGLNEQFF
TRBJ1-6,TRBV25-1,CASRSSTVSYNSPLHF
TRBJ2-2,TRBV4-2,CASSQGLAGAGELFF
TRBJ2-3,TRBV4-2,CASSQGGGQGTDTQYF
TRBJ2-3,TRBV30,CAWSVGHPLADTQYF
TRBJ1-3,TRBV18,CASSPDRGLSGNTIYF
TRBJ2-3,TRBV18,CASSPLPLTSGGTDTQYF
TRBJ2-7,TRBV29-1,CSGKDRFYEQYF
TRBJ2-2,TRBV12-5,CASGLWTGNTGELFF
TRBJ2-1,TRBV4-3,CASSQASLEYEQFF
TRBJ2-5,TRBV29-1,CSVYQAEETQYF
TRBJ2-7,TRBV30,CAWNYGDRRVYEQYF
TRBJ2-7,TRBV5-6,CASSSADRGPYEQYF